This entry lists 26 T cell receptor beta chains sequenced from one sample in a study of persistence of HIV-infected CD4 T cells. The stimulus was an HIV-1 Gag 15-mer peptide pool, 1 ug/peptide/mL. CD40L/CD69 double-negative CD45RO-high memory CD4+ T cells were collected. Sequencing used immunoSEQ version 4 in survey mode. This table comes from immunoSEQ multiplex PCR, and its TCRdb copy is limited to in-frame clones, with some not included. Of 30,000 to 45,000 clones listed, 75% to 85% are singletons. The antigens for these receptors are not known. The material was cultured CD4+ T cells from PBMCs, obtained from a patient who received antiretroviral therapy. Receptors were obtained from an adult with HIV. The donor label of this sample is uncertain.

This chain connects TRBV12-3 or TRBV12-4 to TRBJ1-1; D uncertain. The CDR3 runs 12 residues. V was trimmed by 6 bases and J by 6 bases, leaving 11 bases between them. The CDR3 bases are TGTGCCAGCAGAGCCGGGAGGGCTGAAGCTTTCTTT. Translated, it gives CASRAGRAEAFF.

This chain joins TRBV7-9 and TRBJ1-2; no firm D call. From germline, CDR1 is SEHNR and CDR2 FQNEAQ (reference sequence). The CDR3 is made up of 14 amino acids. The V gene lost 5 bases and the J gene lost 7 bases, with 17 bases spanning the gap. CDR3: CASSPDISLSGYTF. The CDR3 DNA reads as TGTGCCAGCAGCCCAGACATTTCACTCAGTGGCTACACCTTC.

V is TRBV5-1 and J is TRBJ2-3; TRBD2 matches at 11 bases. The germline gives CDR1 SGHRS, CDR2 YFSETQ. Trimming cost V 2 bases and J 2 bases; bases outside gene matches: 7. The CDR3 has 17 residues. The CDR3 region is CASSFGLAGGNTDTQYF. The CDR3 nucleotides read TGCGCCAGCAGCTTCGGTCTAGCGGGGGGAAACACAGATACGCAGTATTTT.

The J gene is TRBJ2-1, the V gene TRBV20-1; 7 bases line up with TRBD2. This CDR3 has 14 amino acids. The trim removed 3 bases at V and 8 bases at J, leaving 10 bases unmatched. CDR1 and CDR2 from the germline V gene are DFQATT and SNEGSKA (reference sequence). The CDR3 region has the DNA TGCAGTGCTAGTGCTAGCGGCCTCCGAGATGAGCAGTTCTTC. Its translation is CSASASGLRDEQFF.

This rearrangement joins TRBV4-2 to TRBJ1-5; D gene uncertain. The germline V gene has CDR1 LGHNA and CDR2 YNFKEQ. This CDR3 contains 15 residues. Trimming stripped 0 bases from V and 7 bases from J, with 13 bases between. The CDR3 DNA follows: TGTGCCAGCAGCCAAGATAGAGGAGGGAAGCAGCCCCAGCATTTT. Translated, it gives CASSQDRGGKQPQHF.

The V and J genes are TRBV19 and TRBJ1-6, with 7 nucleotides matching TRBD1. Germline loops: CDR1 LNHDA, CDR2 SQIVND (reference sequence). V lost 5 bases and J lost 8; bases outside the gene matches: 9. The CDR3 spans 15 residues. CDR3 residues: CASSPRTGPYSPLHF. CDR3 DNA sequence: TGTGCCAGTAGTCCGAGGACAGGACCCTATTCACCCCTCCACTTT.

The rearrangement joins TRBV2 to TRBJ1-4; D is undetermined. The germline V gene has CDR1 SNHLY and CDR2 FYNNEI. Trimming removed 6 bases from V and 2 bases from J, with 10 bases in between. This CDR3 contains 14 residues. The CDR3 nucleotides read TGTGCCAGCAGCTTACAGCGGACTAATGAAAAACTGTTTTTT. It yields the protein CASSLQRTNEKLFF.

This clone was counted a few times. This sequence joins TRBV6-5 and TRBJ1-5, with a tentative D call TRBD1 (5 bases). Looked up from germline, CDR1 is MNHEY and CDR2 is SVGAGI. Trimming left V 7 bases short and J 3 bases short, with 13 bases between. CDR3 length equals 14 residues. The CDR3 protein is CASKGPTDNQPQHF. The DNA of the CDR3 is TGTGCCAGCAAAGGACCGACAGACAATCAGCCCCAGCATTTT.

This rearrangement joins TRBV6-5 to TRBJ2-3; TRBD2 might be the D (7 bases). Between the trimmed V and J ends, which lost 8 bases and 3 bases, there was a span of 9 bases. There are 12 residues in the CDR3. Germline lookup yields CDR1 MNHEY and CDR2 SVGAGI. The CDR3 is CASGGATDTQYF. The CDR3 nucleotides are TGTGCCAGCGGGGGGGCAACAGATACGCAGTATTTT.

The V call is TRBV2, the J call TRBJ1-1; D is ambiguous. CDR3 length: 13 amino acids. V was trimmed by 4 bases and J by 3 bases, leaving 9 bases between them. Germline V CDR1 and CDR2: SNHLY, FYNNEI. CDR3 residues: CASSVYGDTEAFF. The CDR3 region has the DNA TGTGCCAGCAGTGTCTACGGGGACACTGAAGCTTTCTTT.

The chain carries TRBV4-2 and TRBJ2-3; a weak D match, TRBD1 (6 bases). CDR3 size: 16 residues. The germline CDR1 and CDR2 sequences are LGHNA and YNFKEQ. V lost 0 bases and J lost 0, with 10 bases in between. As DNA, the CDR3 is TGTGCCAGCAGCCAAGAAGGGGGTTCTAGCACAGATACGCAGTATTTT. Residues: CASSQEGGSSTDTQYF.

CDR3 sequence: CASSFRPRDRGSVTTNEKLFF. In DNA form, the CDR3 reads TGTGCCAGCAGCTTCCGACCCCGGGACAGGGGATCCGTAACAACTAATGAAAAACTGTTTTTT. This chain joins TRBV7-6 and TRBJ1-4; 10 bases are a match to TRBD1. Looked up from germline, CDR1 is SGHVS and CDR2 is FNYEAQ. The ends lost 3 bases at V and 0 bases at J; junction bases unmatched: 16. This CDR3 contains 21 residues.

This clone has a handful of counts. The chain's CDR3 is CASSTYRAGGDTQYF. In nucleotides, the CDR3 is TGTGCCAGCAGCACTTACAGGGCAGGGGGGGATACGCAGTATTTT. The V gene is TRBV7-9, the J gene TRBJ2-3, with a possible D match to TRBD1 (7 bases). Germline CDR1 reads SEHNR; CDR2 reads FQNEAQ (reference sequence). V gave up 5 bases and J gave up 6 bases, with 18 bases separating them. CDR3 size: 15 residues.

V and J are TRBV19 and TRBJ2-1; D may match TRBD1 or TRBD2 (6 bases each). Per the germline V gene, CDR1 is LNHDA and CDR2 is SQIVND (reference sequence). The V end was cut by 7 bases, the J end by 8 bases, with 12 bases between. The CDR3 contains 12 residues. The DNA of the CDR3 is TGTGCCAGTAAAGGGGGGTTGGATGAGCAGTTCTTC. As protein: CASKGGLDEQFF.

The chain recombines TRBV27 with TRBJ2-6; D call uncertain. This CDR3 comprises 14 residues. V dropped 3 bases and J dropped 4 bases, with 7 bases sitting between them. In germline, CDR1 is MNHEY, CDR2 SMNVEV (reference sequence). The CDR3 region has the DNA TGTGCCAGCAGTTTTGTTTCGGGGGCCAACGTCCTGACTTTC. Its protein product is CASSFVSGANVLTF.

The chain is built from TRBV6-6 and TRBJ1-1; perhaps TRBD1 as D (5 bases). Germline lookup yields CDR1 MNHNY and CDR2 SVGAGI (reference sequence). V shed 8 bases and J shed 0 bases, with 13 bases lying between them. The CDR3 runs to 14 residues. For the CDR3, the DNA is TGTGCCAGCCTCCCATGGACACTGAACACTGAAGCTTTCTTT. It encodes CASLPWTLNTEAFF.

The chain couples TRBV25-1 to TRBJ1-2, with TRBD1 matching over 7 bases. The V gene end was trimmed by 4 bases and the J gene end by 11 bases; junction bases not matched to a gene: 16. The CDR3 has 15 amino acids. Germline V lookup: CDR1 MGHDK, CDR2 SYGVNS. Here the CDR3 reads CASSAMWDRRSAYTF. The CDR3 DNA follows: TGTGCCAGCAGTGCCATGTGGGACAGACGGTCTGCTTACACCTTC.

V is TRBV30 and J is TRBJ1-5, with D perhaps TRBD1 (5 bases). The CDR3 length is 14 residues. Deletions cut 0 bases from V and 4 bases from J, with 10 bases between. Germline values: CDR1 GTSNPN, CDR2 SVGIG (reference sequence). CDR3 in amino acids: CAWSVTTGNQPQHF. The CDR3 bases are TGTGCCTGGAGTGTAACCACAGGTAATCAGCCCCAGCATTTT.

Worth noting for this clone: Compared with germline, one end of the junction differs, possibly owing to a read error. This chain uses TRBV19 with TRBJ1-2, with TRBD1 matching 7 bases. The CDR3 length is 11 residues. Looked up from germline, CDR1 is LNHDA and CDR2 is SQIVND (reference sequence). In DNA, the CDR3 is TGTGCCACCACTGGGACAGCCGGTCAGGCCTTC. This translates into CATTGTAGQAF.

This clone was found once. The chain joins TRBV3-1 (or the pseudogene TRBV3-2) to TRBJ2-3; weak D call: TRBD1 (5 bases). V was clipped by 8 bases and J by 3 bases, with 9 bases between them. Germline lookup yields CDR1 LGHDT and CDR2 YNNKEL (reference sequence). The CDR3 is made up of 12 amino acids. The DNA for the CDR3 is TGTGCCAGCTCTGACAGTACAGATACGCAGTATTTT. It translates to CASSDSTDTQYF.

The chain links TRBV24-1 to TRBJ2-5, with 7 bases lining up with TRBD2. V was clipped by 11 bases and J by 3 bases; unmatched bases: 8. This CDR3 is built from 13 residues. Germline V gives CDR1 KGHDR, CDR2 SFDVKD. The CDR3 DNA follows: TGTGCCATCCAAGGGGAGGGGAAAGAGACCCAGTACTTC. It translates to CAIQGEGKETQYF.

The rearrangement uses TRBV6-5 and TRBJ2-2, with a possible D match to TRBD1 (5 bases). There are 14 residues in the CDR3. Germline lookup yields CDR1 MNHEY and CDR2 SVGAGI. V was cut by 2 bases and J by 2 bases, with 6 bases left in between. The CDR3 loop reads CASSYRGNTGELFF. The CDR3 nucleotides are TGTGCCAGCAGTTACAGGGGAAACACCGGGGAGCTGTTTTTT.

The chain couples TRBV27 to TRBJ1-2; TRBD1 matches 7 bases. Looked up from germline, CDR1 is MNHEY and CDR2 is SMNVEV (reference sequence). This CDR3 is built from 15 residues. V was pared by 5 bases and J by 3 bases, with 9 bases of the junction left unmatched. The CDR3 sequence: CASSHIPQGDYGYTF. CDR3 DNA: TGTGCCAGCAGTCATATTCCCCAGGGGGACTATGGCTACACCTTC.

The chain links TRBV7-3 to TRBJ2-3; D is unresolved. There are 12 residues in the CDR3. Germline V gene sequence: CDR1 SGHTA, CDR2 FQGTGA. Trimming shortened V by 1 base and J by 5 bases, and 4 bases separated the two germline ends. The CDR3 coding sequence is TGTGCCAGCAGCTTAAATGGAGATACGCAGTATTTT. Amino acids: CASSLNGDTQYF.

This clone was detected a few times. At one end the junction does not follow the germline gene, possibly because of a read error. This chain joins TRBV24-1 and TRBJ1-1; D gene uncertain. The CDR3 is made up of 15 amino acids. CDR1 and CDR2 (germline): KGHDR, SFDVKD. DNA for the CDR3: TGTGCCACCAGTGACCCTGCCCTAGGGAACGCTGAAGCTTTCTTT. Translated: CATSDPALGNAEAFF.

The rearrangement uses TRBV2 and TRBJ1-2, with TRBD1 as a possible D gene (5 bases). Germline V gene lookup returns CDR1 SNHLY and CDR2 FYNNEI. This CDR3 has 11 amino acids. Deletions cut 4 bases from V and 7 bases from J, with 7 bases between. In DNA, the CDR3 is TGTGCCAGCAGTGTTGGGGGTGGCTACACCTTC. This sequence encodes CASSVGGGYTF.